This entry is about one T cell receptor beta chain. What it binds is not known. The PCR ran on 60 Vbeta and 13 Jbeta primers. Clones were sequenced by immunoSEQ multiplex PCR, and TCRdb holds only the in-frame ones, with some missing. Of 160,000 or so clones detected, roughly 79% appear once; the ten largest clones hold roughly 1.6%. The CDR3 is made up of 16 amino acids. Germline CDR1 reads SGHDT; CDR2 reads YYEEEE. The source of the sample is a study of cytomegalovirus exposure and HLA in healthy donors. Background on the study: Roughly 80 million unique TCRs from HLA-typed donors made up an early data release. Findings and caveats of the study: The investigators catalogued 150 to 200 TCR beta chains as cytomegalovirus-associated. With later analysis, a missense DCLRE1C variant became linked to TCR beta V- and J-gene trimming.

V and J are TRBV5-6 and TRBJ2-5, with 10 bases that match TRBD2. The DNA matches TRBJ2-7 better at its end, which makes the J call doubtful. What was sequenced was PBMCs. This clonotype was sampled from a man aged 40-50 years in good health and CMV-seronegative. The CDR3 region is CASSLGASGSPYEQYF. For the CDR3, the DNA is TGTGCCAGCAGCTTGGGAGCTAGCGGGAGTCCCTACGAGCAGTACTTC.